A selection of T cell receptor beta chains follows, all from one sample in a study of human T cells and chemical hapten exposure. TCRdb reprocessed the RACE reads via MiXCR and lists one record per CDR3 protein. The data hold about 100,000 distinct CDR3 sequences, with approximately 10% observed a single time. Source: whole blood, taken in connection with sensitization to the hapten diphenylcyclopropenone (DPC). These receptors came from a woman aged 40-49 years with alopecia areata. Some clones in this sample may be carry-over from other donors' samples. The CDR3 runs from the conserved cysteine through the conserved F or W. A D gene is named only where the DNA matches it firmly. Size is stated for part of the rows, as once, few or many counts, or as a class when the clone is expanded.

d_call: -
clone_size: -
j_call: TRBJ1-5
v_call: TRBV19
cdr3_length: 14
cdr3_aa: CASTNGGNQRAQHF
cdr3_nt: TGTGCCAGTACAAACGGGGGGAATCAGCGGGCCCAGCATTTT

d_call: -
clone_size: many
j_call: TRBJ1-1
v_call: TRBV11-3
cdr3_length: 14
cdr3_aa: CASSLGDGNTEAFF
cdr3_nt: TGTGCCAGCAGCTTAGGGGACGGAAACACTGAAGCTTTCTTT

d_call: TRBD2
clone_size: -
j_call: TRBJ2-7
v_call: TRBV6-2/TRBV6-3
cdr3_length: 17
cdr3_aa: CASSSYISSGSSNEQYF
cdr3_nt: TGTGCCAGCAGCAGTTACATTTCTAGCGGGAGTTCCAACGAGCAGTACTTC

d_call: TRBD1
clone_size: few
j_call: TRBJ1-2
v_call: TRBV18
cdr3_length: 18
cdr3_aa: CASSRRTGEVLAADGYTF
cdr3_nt: TGTGCCAGCTCACGCCGGACAGGGGAGGTGTTGGCGGCGGATGGCTACACCTTC

d_call: -
clone_size: few
j_call: TRBJ2-1
v_call: TRBV20-1
cdr3_length: 16
cdr3_aa: CSARETSGRWNNEQFF
cdr3_nt: TGCAGTGCTAGAGAAACGAGTGGGAGGTGGAACAATGAGCAGTTCTTC

d_call: -
clone_size: many
j_call: TRBJ2-7
v_call: TRBV6-2/TRBV6-3
cdr3_length: 17
cdr3_aa: CASSYPRTSPGSYEQYF
cdr3_nt: TGTGCCAGCAGTTACCCGAGGACATCTCCGGGATCCTACGAGCAGTACTTC

d_call: TRBD2
clone_size: -
j_call: TRBJ2-3
v_call: TRBV7-7
cdr3_length: 16
cdr3_aa: CASSRGSSGGTDTQYF
cdr3_nt: TGTGCCAGCAGCCGAGGCTCTAGCGGGGGCACAGATACGCAGTATTTT

d_call: -
clone_size: once
j_call: TRBJ2-3
v_call: TRBV6-5
cdr3_length: 15
cdr3_aa: CASSYSGTPTDTQYF
cdr3_nt: TGTGCCAGCAGTTACTCGGGGACCCCCACAGATACGCAGTATTTT

d_call: -
clone_size: few
j_call: TRBJ2-3
v_call: TRBV5-4
cdr3_length: 16
cdr3_aa: CASSFAGDRAPDTQYF
cdr3_nt: TGTGCCAGCAGCTTCGCCGGGGATAGGGCGCCCGATACGCAGTATTTT

d_call: -
clone_size: -
j_call: TRBJ1-3
v_call: TRBV14
cdr3_length: 15
cdr3_aa: CASSQRLSSGNTIYF
cdr3_nt: TGTGCCAGCAGCCAACGACTATCCTCTGGAAACACCATATATTTT

d_call: -
clone_size: many
j_call: TRBJ1-1
v_call: TRBV27
cdr3_length: 16
cdr3_aa: CASSQATVSMNTEAFF
cdr3_nt: TGTGCCAGCAGTCAAGCGACAGTCAGCATGAACACTGAAGCTTTCTTT

d_call: TRBD2
clone_size: many
j_call: TRBJ2-7
v_call: TRBV6-5
cdr3_length: 14
cdr3_aa: CASSPNSGSREQYF
cdr3_nt: TGTGCCAGCAGTCCTAATAGCGGGAGTCGGGAGCAGTACTTC

d_call: TRBD2
clone_size: -
j_call: TRBJ2-5
v_call: TRBV14
cdr3_length: 18
cdr3_aa: CASSQDWSGGACQETQYF
cdr3_nt: TGTGCCAGCAGCCAAGATTGGAGCGGGGGGGCGTGCCAAGAGACCCAGTACTTC

d_call: TRBD2
clone_size: -
j_call: TRBJ2-1
v_call: TRBV4-2
cdr3_length: 20
cdr3_aa: CASSQISLTSGGPVENEQFF
cdr3_nt: TGTGCCAGCAGCCAAATATCGTTGACTAGCGGGGGCCCCGTTGAGAATGAGCAGTTCTTC

d_call: -
clone_size: few
j_call: TRBJ2-5
v_call: TRBV29-1
cdr3_length: 16
cdr3_aa: CSVEGVRPPSGWTQYF
cdr3_nt: TGCAGCGTTGAAGGAGTCAGGCCACCCTCGGGTTGGACCCAGTACTTC

d_call: TRBD1
clone_size: many
j_call: TRBJ1-4
v_call: TRBV20-1
cdr3_length: 14
cdr3_aa: CSASDRGDNEKLFF
cdr3_nt: TGCAGTGCTAGTGACAGGGGGGATAATGAAAAACTGTTTTTT

d_call: TRBD1
clone_size: many
j_call: TRBJ1-5
v_call: TRBV6-2/TRBV6-3
cdr3_length: 14
cdr3_aa: CASSNRQGGQPQHF
cdr3_nt: TGTGCCAGCAGTAACCGACAGGGGGGTCAGCCCCAGCATTTT

d_call: -
clone_size: many
j_call: TRBJ2-1
v_call: TRBV20-1
cdr3_length: 13
cdr3_aa: CSAREAEYNEQFF
cdr3_nt: TGCAGTGCTAGGGAAGCGGAATACAATGAGCAGTTCTTC

d_call: -
clone_size: few
j_call: TRBJ1-3
v_call: TRBV9
cdr3_length: 15
cdr3_aa: CASSLTARTGNTIYF
cdr3_nt: TGTGCCAGCAGTCTAACCGCCAGGACTGGAAACACCATATATTTT

d_call: TRBD1
clone_size: -
j_call: TRBJ1-4
v_call: TRBV12-3/TRBV12-4
cdr3_length: 17
cdr3_aa: CASSLKGQGRRTLKLFF
cdr3_nt: TGTGCCAGCAGTTTGAAGGGACAGGGGCGCCGAACTCTAAAACTGTTTTTT

d_call: -
clone_size: many
j_call: TRBJ2-5
v_call: TRBV7-6
cdr3_length: 17
cdr3_aa: CASTPTGGGSSWETQYF
cdr3_nt: TGTGCCAGCACCCCCACCGGGGGCGGGAGTTCATGGGAGACCCAGTACTTC

d_call: -
clone_size: -
j_call: TRBJ1-2
v_call: TRBV24-1
cdr3_length: 14
cdr3_aa: CATSVGRALYGYTF
cdr3_nt: TGTGCCACCAGTGTGGGAAGGGCCCTCTATGGCTACACCTTC

d_call: TRBD2
clone_size: many
j_call: TRBJ2-1
v_call: TRBV27
cdr3_length: 14
cdr3_aa: CAIKAGGRDNEQFF
cdr3_nt: TGTGCCATAAAAGCGGGAGGGAGGGACAATGAGCAGTTCTTC

d_call: TRBD1
clone_size: many
j_call: TRBJ2-2
v_call: TRBV4-2
cdr3_length: 18
cdr3_aa: CASSQDAQTGGDTGELFF
cdr3_nt: TGTGCCAGCAGCCAAGATGCCCAGACAGGGGGAGACACCGGGGAGCTGTTTTTT

d_call: TRBD1
clone_size: few
j_call: TRBJ1-3
v_call: TRBV12-3/TRBV12-4
cdr3_length: 16
cdr3_aa: CASSPRQGNGGNTIYF
cdr3_nt: TGTGCCAGCAGTCCGAGACAGGGCAATGGAGGAAACACCATATATTTT

d_call: TRBD2
clone_size: few
j_call: TRBJ2-1
v_call: TRBV5-4
cdr3_length: 15
cdr3_aa: CASSSGGAGNNEQFF
cdr3_nt: TGTGCCAGCAGCTCCGGGGGGGCCGGGAACAATGAGCAGTTCTTC

d_call: TRBD1
clone_size: few
j_call: TRBJ2-3
v_call: TRBV20-1
cdr3_length: 14
cdr3_aa: CSATDRGSTDTQYF
cdr3_nt: TGCAGTGCTACAGACAGGGGAAGCACAGATACGCAGTATTTT

d_call: -
clone_size: -
j_call: TRBJ1-6
v_call: TRBV7-2
cdr3_length: 16
cdr3_aa: CASSLRGQTYNSPLHF
cdr3_nt: TGTGCCAGCAGCTTAAGGGGTCAGACTTATAATTCACCCCTCCACTTT

d_call: -
clone_size: many
j_call: TRBJ2-5
v_call: TRBV6-4
cdr3_length: 14
cdr3_aa: CASSEGAGQETQYF
cdr3_nt: TGTGCCAGCAGTGAAGGAGCCGGACAAGAGACCCAGTACTTC

d_call: -
clone_size: many
j_call: TRBJ2-7
v_call: TRBV7-2
cdr3_length: 13
cdr3_aa: CASSSPSSYEQYF
cdr3_nt: TGTGCCAGCAGCTCGCCCAGCTCCTACGAGCAGTACTTC

d_call: -
clone_size: -
j_call: TRBJ1-5
v_call: TRBV20-1
cdr3_length: 14
cdr3_aa: CSARDRVVNQPQHF
cdr3_nt: TGCAGTGCTAGAGACCGGGTAGTCAATCAGCCCCAGCATTTT

d_call: -
clone_size: -
j_call: TRBJ1-6
v_call: TRBV10-3
cdr3_length: 14
cdr3_aa: CAISPRGINSPLHF
cdr3_nt: TGTGCCATCAGTCCCCGGGGGATTAATTCACCCCTCCACTTT

d_call: TRBD1
clone_size: many
j_call: TRBJ1-1
v_call: TRBV2
cdr3_length: 14
cdr3_aa: CASRARQGNTEAFF
cdr3_nt: TGTGCCAGCAGGGCCAGACAGGGGAACACTGAAGCTTTCTTT

d_call: -
clone_size: -
j_call: TRBJ1-2
v_call: TRBV20-1
cdr3_length: 13
cdr3_aa: CSARGGLGYGYTF
cdr3_nt: TGCAGTGCTAGAGGGGGGCTGGGCTATGGCTACACCTTC

d_call: -
clone_size: many
j_call: TRBJ1-1
v_call: TRBV5-1
cdr3_length: 16
cdr3_aa: CASSRIAAGKNTEAFF
cdr3_nt: TGCGCCAGCAGCCGTATTGCTGCGGGGAAGAACACTGAAGCTTTCTTT

d_call: TRBD1
clone_size: -
j_call: TRBJ1-1
v_call: TRBV7-6
cdr3_length: 15
cdr3_aa: CASSHGQGDGAEAFF
cdr3_nt: TGTGCCAGCAGCCACGGGCAGGGGGACGGAGCTGAAGCTTTCTTT

d_call: -
clone_size: few
j_call: TRBJ1-5
v_call: TRBV7-9
cdr3_length: 13
cdr3_aa: CASRQDGNQPQHF
cdr3_nt: TGTGCCAGCAGGCAGGACGGGAATCAGCCCCAGCATTTT

d_call: -
clone_size: many
j_call: TRBJ2-7
v_call: TRBV6-5
cdr3_length: 13
cdr3_aa: CASSPSPWNEQYF
cdr3_nt: TGTGCCAGCAGTCCATCCCCCTGGAACGAGCAGTACTTC

d_call: -
clone_size: few
j_call: TRBJ2-7
v_call: TRBV30
cdr3_length: 14
cdr3_aa: CAWSVLSGKDEQYF
cdr3_nt: TGTGCCTGGAGTGTACTTTCGGGGAAGGACGAGCAGTACTTC

d_call: TRBD1
clone_size: -
j_call: TRBJ2-3
v_call: TRBV28
cdr3_length: 14
cdr3_aa: CASSQGQWGDTQYF
cdr3_nt: TGTGCCAGCAGTCAGGGACAGTGGGGGGATACGCAGTATTTT

d_call: -
clone_size: few
j_call: TRBJ2-7
v_call: TRBV4-3
cdr3_length: 16
cdr3_aa: CASSQDLGGRSGEQYF
cdr3_nt: TGCGCCAGCAGCCAAGATCTCGGCGGGCGTTCTGGCGAGCAGTACTTC

d_call: -
clone_size: many
j_call: TRBJ1-2
v_call: TRBV19
cdr3_length: 14
cdr3_aa: CASIKDGSSYGYTF
cdr3_nt: TGTGCCAGTATAAAGGACGGATCGAGCTATGGCTACACCTTC

d_call: TRBD1
clone_size: -
j_call: TRBJ1-1
v_call: TRBV27
cdr3_length: 17
cdr3_aa: CASTRTGGRLQAGEAFF
cdr3_nt: TGTGCCAGCACTCGGACAGGGGGCCGACTCCAGGCGGGTGAAGCTTTCTTT

d_call: -
clone_size: -
j_call: TRBJ2-3
v_call: TRBV20-1
cdr3_length: 14
cdr3_aa: CSAREFSPTDTQYF
cdr3_nt: TGCAGTGCTAGAGAATTCAGCCCCACAGATACGCAGTATTTT

d_call: -
clone_size: few
j_call: TRBJ2-7
v_call: TRBV23-1
cdr3_length: 13
cdr3_aa: CASDRSLSYEQYF
cdr3_nt: TGCGCCAGCGACAGATCTCTCTCCTACGAGCAGTACTTC

d_call: -
clone_size: many
j_call: TRBJ2-1
v_call: TRBV29-1
cdr3_length: 12
cdr3_aa: CSATRTDNEQFF
cdr3_nt: TGCAGCGCCACAAGGACAGACAATGAGCAGTTCTTC